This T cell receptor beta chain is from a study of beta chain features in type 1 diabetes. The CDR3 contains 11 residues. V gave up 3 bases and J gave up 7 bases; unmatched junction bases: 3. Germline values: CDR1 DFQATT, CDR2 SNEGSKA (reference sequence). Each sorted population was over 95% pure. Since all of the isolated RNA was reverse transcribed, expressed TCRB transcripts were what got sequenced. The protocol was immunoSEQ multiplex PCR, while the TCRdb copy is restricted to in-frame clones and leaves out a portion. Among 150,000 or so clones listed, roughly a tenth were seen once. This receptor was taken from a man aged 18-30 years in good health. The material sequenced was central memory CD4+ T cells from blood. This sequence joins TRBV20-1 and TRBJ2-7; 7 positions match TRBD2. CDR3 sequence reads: CSASGGVEQYF. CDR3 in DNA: TGCAGTGCTAGTGGGGGGGTTGAGCAGTACTTC.